This TCR beta chain is from a study of blood T cell repertoires in COVID-19. Study in general: From T cells, B-cell-depleted T cells, or PBMCs came the material, which was cDNA or gDNA.

V was shortened by 4 bases and J by 4 bases, with 5 bases between the two germline ends. CDR3 length equals 11 residues. CDR1 is SGDLS, CDR2 YYNGEE, per germline. Sequenced by immunoSEQ multiplex PCR; TCRdb stores in-frame clones only, minus some. The sample has about 200,000 clones; approximately 78% are singletons. Input material: peripheral blood. The chain combines TRBV9 with TRBJ1-2, with unresolved D. The sequence was obtained from a woman of 80 years or more with COVID-19, enrolled during active disease. CDR3 DNA sequence: TGTGCCAGCAGCTCGGTCTATGGCTACACCTTC. Translating it yields CASSSVYGYTF. Combining the CDR3 with reference TRBV9 and TRBJ1-2 gives the whole variable domain DSGVTQTPKHLITATGQRVTLRCSPRSGDLSVYWYQQSLDQGLQFLIQYYNGEERAKGNILERFSAQQFPDLHSELNLSSLELGDSALYFCASSSVYGYTFGSGTRLTVV.